Listed below are T cell receptor beta chains from one sample, sequenced in a study of CD8 T cell repertoires and HIV-1 epitope variants. The data were produced by immunoSEQ multiplex PCR, yet TCRdb's version contains in-frame clones alone and is incomplete. This table holds 80,000 to 95,000 clones, more than 65% found once. Material for sequencing was uncultured baseline CD8+ T cells from peripheral blood mononuclear cells (PBMCs). The receptors shown here come from a male donor with HIV. Both conserved end residues are part of each CDR3. The order of the fields is clone size, D gene, J gene, V gene, CDR3 protein, CDR3 DNA. The D gene is left open where the match is weak. Clone size appears in some rows only: once, few, many, or a class for an expanded clone.

>-|-|TRBJ2-5|TRBV5-1
CASSLEGIQETQYF
TGCGCCAGCAGCTTGGAAGGGATACAAGAGACCCAGTACTTC
>-|-|TRBJ2-5|TRBV7-9
CASSLRGGNWKETQYF
TGTGCCAGCAGCCTCAGAGGGGGGAACTGGAAAGAGACCCAGTACTTC
>-|-|TRBJ1-5|TRBV19
CASSSNRGNQPQHF
TGTGCCAGTAGTAGTAACAGGGGCAATCAGCCCCAGCATTTT
>few|-|TRBJ1-1|TRBV6-6
CATEGRAFF
TGTGCCACGGAGGGCAGGGCTTTCTTT
>-|TRBD2|TRBJ2-1|TRBV7-2
CASSGNALAGFYNEQFF
TGTGCCAGCAGCGGTAACGCGCTAGCGGGGTTCTACAATGAGCAGTTCTTC
>-|TRBD2|TRBJ2-3|TRBV6-5
CASSPGLAIDTQYF
TGTGCCAGCAGCCCGGGACTAGCGATTGATACGCAGTATTTT
>-|-|TRBJ2-2|TRBV7-2
CASSLVRRVTGELFF
TGTGCCAGCAGCTTAGTAAGAAGGGTCACCGGGGAGCTGTTTTTT
>once|TRBD1|TRBJ2-1|TRBV9
CASSVVGTGRDEQFF
TGTGCCAGCAGCGTAGTAGGGACAGGGCGTGATGAGCAGTTCTTC
>-|-|TRBJ2-1|TRBV7-2
CASSLDSQLSEQFF
TGTGCCAGCAGCTTAGATTCCCAGCTCAGTGAGCAGTTCTTC
>-|-|TRBJ1-1|TRBV6-5
CASSSGALRTEAFF
TGTGCCAGCTCCTCAGGGGCCCTGAGGACTGAAGCTTTCTTT
>-|TRBD1|TRBJ1-1|TRBV5-5
CASSPDRAGTEAFF
TGTGCCAGCAGTCCCGACAGGGCGGGCACTGAAGCTTTCTTT
>-|TRBD1|TRBJ2-7|TRBV19
CASSPGQGPYEQYF
TGTGCCAGTAGTCCGGGACAGGGGCCCTACGAGCAGTACTTC
>-|-|TRBJ2-6|TRBV13
CASSVLSVLRGGSGANVLTF
TGTGCCAGCAGCGTATTGTCGGTTCTCAGGGGTGGGTCTGGGGCCAACGTCCTGACTTTC
>many|-|TRBJ1-4|TRBV5-1
CASSLEHREKLFF
TGCGCCAGCAGCTTAGAACATCGCGAAAAACTGTTTTTT
>-|-|TRBJ2-5|TRBV10-3
CATALEGGQETQYF
TGTGCCACCGCCCTTGAAGGGGGACAAGAGACCCAGTACTTC
>-|TRBD1|TRBJ1-1|TRBV4-3
CASSRGTVAFF
TGCGCCAGCAGCCGAGGGACAGTAGCTTTCTTT
>once|-|TRBJ1-1|TRBV19
CASSPIPMNTEAFF
TGTGCCAGTAGTCCCATTCCTATGAACACTGAAGCTTTCTTT
>-|TRBD1|TRBJ1-2|TRBV9
CASSVVRGGDYGYTF
TGTGCCAGCAGCGTAGTCAGGGGGGGTGACTATGGCTACACCTTC
>-|-|TRBJ2-7|TRBV28
CASSRGRSSYEQYF
TGTGCCAGCAGTCGTGGGAGAAGCTCCTACGAGCAGTACTTC
>-|-|TRBJ1-2|TRBV7-2
CASSLGLKNYGYTF
TGTGCCAGCAGCTTGGGGCTAAAGAACTATGGCTACACCTTC
>-|TRBD2|TRBJ2-7|TRBV7-9
CASSSTSGSSYEQYF
TGTGCCAGCAGCTCAACTAGCGGGAGTTCTTACGAGCAGTACTTC
>-|TRBD2|TRBJ2-3|TRBV9
CASSVGEGYRTDTQYF
TGTGCCAGCAGCGTAGGGGAGGGGTACCGCACAGATACGCAGTATTTT
>-|-|TRBJ2-5|TRBV4-2
CASSQGQYQETQYF
TGTGCCAGCAGCCAAGGGCAGTACCAAGAGACCCAGTACTTC
>-|TRBD2|TRBJ2-3|TRBV27
CASSTGLAGFSTDTQYF
TGTGCCAGCAGTACAGGACTAGCGGGATTTTCCACAGATACGCAGTATTTT
>-|-|TRBJ1-2|TRBV7-9
CASSLAGTNYGYTF
TGTGCCAGCAGCTTAGCGGGCACTAACTATGGCTACACCTTC
>-|TRBD2|TRBJ2-7|TRBV7-6
CASSLSRGGVEQYF
TGTGCCAGCAGCCTCTCGCGGGGGGGCGTCGAGCAGTACTTC
>-|-|TRBJ1-1|TRBV15
CATSRWDTGYTEAFF
TGTGCCACCAGCAGATGGGATACAGGATACACTGAAGCTTTCTTT
>-|-|TRBJ1-4|TRBV13
CASSFRGEKLFF
TGTGCCAGCAGCTTCCGTGGCGAAAAACTGTTTTTT
>once|-|TRBJ2-5|TRBV27
CASSFGAPYQETQYF
TGTGCCAGCAGTTTTGGGGCTCCCTACCAAGAGACCCAGTACTTC
>-|-|TRBJ2-2|TRBV5-1
CASSLALVANTGELFF
TGCGCCAGCAGCTTAGCTCTAGTGGCCAACACCGGGGAGCTGTTTTTT
>-|-|TRBJ2-1|TRBV11-2
CASSLAGLDEQFF
TGTGCCAGCAGCTTAGCTGGTTTGGATGAGCAGTTCTTC
>-|TRBD2|TRBJ2-2|TRBV2
CASMRELHGELFF
TGTGCCAGCATGCGGGAGCTCCACGGGGAGCTGTTTTTT
>-|-|TRBJ2-3|TRBV7-9
CASSPAGTTGNTQYF
TGTGCCAGCAGCCCAGCCGGGACAACCGGAAATACGCAGTATTTT
>-|-|TRBJ2-7|TRBV7-2
CASRGGSYEQYF
TGTGCCTCTAGGGGCGGGTCCTACGAGCAGTACTTC
>-|TRBD2|TRBJ2-1|TRBV29-1
CSVAPTSGWDEQFF
TGCAGCGTTGCTCCGACTAGCGGGTGGGATGAGCAGTTCTTC
>few|TRBD2|TRBJ2-1|TRBV5-1
CASSLDPAGGQVNEQFF
TGCGCCAGCAGCTTGGATCCAGCGGGGGGGCAGGTGAATGAGCAGTTCTTC
>once|-|TRBJ1-1|TRBV6-1
CASRGGNTEAFF
TGTGCCAGCAGGGGGGGGAACACTGAAGCTTTCTTT
>-|-|TRBJ2-5|TRBV27
CASSPISVETQYF
TGTGCCAGCAGTCCAATCTCTGTGGAGACCCAGTACTTC
>-|-|TRBJ1-5|TRBV27
CASSLISGATGQPQHF
TGTGCCAGCAGTTTAATTTCAGGGGCCACGGGCCAGCCCCAGCATTTT
>few|-|TRBJ2-1|TRBV28
CASSRGGSNYNEQFF
TGTGCCAGCAGTCGAGGGGGGAGTAACTACAATGAGCAGTTCTTC
>-|TRBD2|TRBJ2-3|TRBV5-4
CASSLKVMGLAASDTQYF
TGTGCCAGCAGCCTGAAGGTTATGGGACTAGCGGCATCAGATACGCAGTATTTT
>-|-|TRBJ2-7|TRBV5-1
CASSFSSAGKDFAYEQYF
TGCGCCAGCAGCTTCTCAAGTGCAGGGAAAGATTTCGCCTACGAGCAGTACTTC
>-|-|TRBJ1-2|TRBV2
CASSYDGYYGYTF
TGTGCCAGCAGTTATGACGGCTACTATGGCTACACCTTC
>-|-|TRBJ2-7|TRBV29-1
CSVAGLSGGGYEQYF
TGCAGCGTTGCTGGTTTGTCAGGGGGAGGCTACGAGCAGTACTTC
>once|-|TRBJ2-7|TRBV5-1
CASSHGQTYEQYF
TGCGCCAGCAGCCATGGACAGACCTACGAGCAGTACTTC
>-|-|TRBJ2-7|TRBV7-8
CASSHNSYEQYF
TGTGCCAGCAGCCACAACTCCTACGAGCAGTACTTC